Below, one T cell receptor (beta chain) is given with its context. Its antigen remains undetermined. Per-nucleotide qualities are absent, and no much larger clonotype sits a single base away. This sample is part of a study of cytomegalovirus exposure and HLA in healthy donors (dated by TCRdb to about 2017). Study-wide context: According to a later analysis, one platform produced both the 110 or so validation repertoires and the 730 or so repertoires of the first cohort. A separate validation cohort of 100 to 150 different subjects was used in addition to the roughly 700-subject first cohort. High-throughput TCR immunosequencing, statistical association of individual TCRs with disease status, and machine learning were combined to predict cytomegalovirus infection status. The aim of the study was to test whether cataloging public T cell receptors could identify signatures of past pathogen exposure.

The CDR3, cysteine through phenylalanine, is 17 amino acids long. CDR3 DNA only is kept here, 51 bases in frame from base 1. The germline V gene gives CDR1 as SGHDT and CDR2 as YYEEEE. The junction shows trimming of 2 bases on V and 0 bases on J, and the gene matches do not reach 8 bases of it. Library generation was performed with the immunoSEQ multiplex PCR assay. For the original study's pipeline: A statistical classification framework was built for diagnosing cytomegalovirus status from the catalog of TCR beta chain sequences. TCRdb stores this immuneACCESS table with in-frame sequences only. Part of the clones is absent; in the studies checked, under half of the shortfall reflects unresolved V genes, and no reason is known for the rest. The V and J calls and clone size are taken from that table; D and trimming were inferred from the DNA. The sample contains approximately 140,000 clones, about 87% of them found a single time. Of the sample, around 10% falls within the top ten clones.

Beyond this particular receptor, the publication reports: The study gave a list of about 170 TCR beta chains associated with cytomegalovirus. All 120 repertoires were used to score co-occurrence in the validation cohort in a later analysis, because that analysis had no HLA typing for the cohort. The authors suggested that the approach could potentially be generalized to other disease states and immunological phenotypes. Most TCR sequences were seen in very few donors, while some public TCRs were found in many individuals. A later analysis found that TCRs clustered in the first cohort also tended to co-occur in the approximately 120 validation repertoires, with 90% to 95% of cluster scores above 0. In both the original and validation cohorts, the classifier was reported to diagnose cytomegalovirus status with high specificity and sensitivity. In vitro tests confirmed that a few of the cytomegalovirus-associated TCR beta chains recognize cytomegalovirus antigens.

The donors were included in the validation cohort of 120 subjects, a group kept apart from the roughly 670-subject first cohort. Sequencing input: PBMCs. This sequence was found in a man younger than 30 in good health and CMV-seropositive. This chain joins TRBV5-6 to TRBJ1-1; 9 central nucleotides agree with TRBD1. CDR3 loop: CASSLNRGQVVNTEAFF. In nucleotide form, the sequence is TGTGCCAGCAGCTTAAACAGGGGGCAGGTAGTGAACACTGAAGCTTTCTTT.